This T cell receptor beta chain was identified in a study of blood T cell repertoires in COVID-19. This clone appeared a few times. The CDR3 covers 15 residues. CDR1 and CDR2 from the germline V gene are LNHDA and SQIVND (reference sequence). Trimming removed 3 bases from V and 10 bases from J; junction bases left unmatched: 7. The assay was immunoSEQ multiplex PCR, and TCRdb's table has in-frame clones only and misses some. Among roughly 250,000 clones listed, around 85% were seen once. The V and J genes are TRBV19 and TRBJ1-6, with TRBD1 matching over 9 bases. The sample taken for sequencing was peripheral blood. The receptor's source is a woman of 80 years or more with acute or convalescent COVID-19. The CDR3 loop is CASSIRDREDSPLHF. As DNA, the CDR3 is TGTGCCAGTAGTATTCGGGACAGGGAAGACTCACCCCTCCACTTT.